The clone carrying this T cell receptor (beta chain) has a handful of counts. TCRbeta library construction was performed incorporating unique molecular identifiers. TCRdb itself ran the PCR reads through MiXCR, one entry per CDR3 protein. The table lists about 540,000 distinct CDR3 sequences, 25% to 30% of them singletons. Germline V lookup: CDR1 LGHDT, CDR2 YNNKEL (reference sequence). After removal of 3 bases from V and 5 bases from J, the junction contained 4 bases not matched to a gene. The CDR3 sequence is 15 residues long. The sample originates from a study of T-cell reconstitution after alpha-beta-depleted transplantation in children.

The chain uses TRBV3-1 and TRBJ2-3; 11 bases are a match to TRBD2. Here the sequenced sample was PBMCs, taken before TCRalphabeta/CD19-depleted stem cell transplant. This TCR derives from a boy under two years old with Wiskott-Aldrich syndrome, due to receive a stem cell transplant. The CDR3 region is CASSHLAGGLDTQYF. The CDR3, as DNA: TGTGCCAGCAGCCACCTAGCGGGAGGTTTAGATACGCAGTATTTT.